This T cell receptor (beta chain) emerged from a study of cytomegalovirus exposure and HLA in healthy donors. About the research overall: HLA-typed donors contributed 65 million to 85 million unique TCRs, which were held in an early data release. Overall study findings and caveats: Association of a missense DCLRE1C variant with TCR beta V- and J-gene trimming was reported in a later analysis. The likely origin of a cluster of highly shared sequence variants was a sequencing artifact.

V was clipped by 3 bases and J by 7 bases; unmatched bases: 14. CDR3 length: 16 amino acids. Germline loops: CDR1 SGHRS, CDR2 YFSETQ. 60 Vbeta and 13 Jbeta primers were used in PCR. TCRdb's table, derived via immunoSEQ multiplex PCR, lists solely in-frame clones and lacks some. Of fewer than 200,000 clones listed, 71% are singletons. A word on this clone: The antigen is not known.

This sequence originates from a young woman in good health and CMV-seronegative. The chain employs TRBV5-1 and TRBJ2-5; 8 bases agree with TRBD1. The source material was PBMCs. The CDR3 DNA follows: TGCGCCAGCAGCTCACAGGGGGTTTACATCGGGTGGACCCAGTACTTC. Translated, it gives CASSSQGVYIGWTQYF.